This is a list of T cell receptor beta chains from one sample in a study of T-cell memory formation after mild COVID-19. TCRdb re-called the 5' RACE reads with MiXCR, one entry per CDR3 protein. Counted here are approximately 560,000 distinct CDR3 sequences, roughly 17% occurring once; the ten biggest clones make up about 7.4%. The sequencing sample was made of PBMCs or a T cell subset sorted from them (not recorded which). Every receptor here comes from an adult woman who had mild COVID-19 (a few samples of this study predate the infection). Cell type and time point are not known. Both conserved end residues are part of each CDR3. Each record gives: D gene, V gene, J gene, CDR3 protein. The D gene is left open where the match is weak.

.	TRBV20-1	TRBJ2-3	CSARPGATDTQYF
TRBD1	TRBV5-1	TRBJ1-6	CASSPGQGSNSPLHF
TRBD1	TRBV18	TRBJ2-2	CASSPPGQGAGELFF
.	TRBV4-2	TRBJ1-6	CASSQEAPGGNSPLHF
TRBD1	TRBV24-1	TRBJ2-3	CATRSRTGLFTDTQYF
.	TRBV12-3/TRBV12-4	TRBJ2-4	CASSPGRRENIQYF
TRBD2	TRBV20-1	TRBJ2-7	CSAKPSGSLYEQYF
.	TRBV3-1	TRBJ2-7	CASSPNRGAEQYF
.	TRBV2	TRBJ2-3	CASSEDSPFGDTQYF
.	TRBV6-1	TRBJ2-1	CASSTRGEQFF
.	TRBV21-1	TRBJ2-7	CASGNTGARGFPSGSYEQYF
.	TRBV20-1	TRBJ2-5	CSARPRGRVQETQYF
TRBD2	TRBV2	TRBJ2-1	CASSAETSGSNEQFF
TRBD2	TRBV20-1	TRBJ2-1	CSARAGTSSYNEQFF
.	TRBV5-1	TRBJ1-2	CASAQGTYGYTF
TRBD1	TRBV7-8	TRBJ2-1	CASSLVTGGMRNEQFF
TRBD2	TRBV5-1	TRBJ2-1	CASSPRTSEDNEQFF
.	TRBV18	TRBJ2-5	CASSPRSDRAETQYF
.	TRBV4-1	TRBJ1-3	CASTHQEGPGNTIYF
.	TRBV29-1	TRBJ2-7	CSVEVGDGQYF
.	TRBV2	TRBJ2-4	CASWYRAPHIAKNIQYF
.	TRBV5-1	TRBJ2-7	CASSLRTPGTSHEQYF
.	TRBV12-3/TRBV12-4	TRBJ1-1	CASSRDIAMNTEAFF
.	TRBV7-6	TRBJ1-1	CASSLARDDEAFF
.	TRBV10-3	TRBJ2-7	CAISEGGFEYEQYF
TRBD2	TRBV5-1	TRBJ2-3	CASSRGLAGEPDTQYF
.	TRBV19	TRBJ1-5	CASSRWRQPQHF
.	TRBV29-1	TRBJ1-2	CSVLAGDSIRGYTF
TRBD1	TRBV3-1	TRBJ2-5	CASSRGQGRGETQYF
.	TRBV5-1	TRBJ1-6	CASSLRPSGNSPLHF
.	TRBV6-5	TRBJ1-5	CASRKSGLSNQPQHF
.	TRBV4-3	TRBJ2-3	CASSQDPTGVRSDTQYF
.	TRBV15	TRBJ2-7	CATSSDWSSYEQYF
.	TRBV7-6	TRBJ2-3	CASSLVGVTDTQYF
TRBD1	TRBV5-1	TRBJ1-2	CASSSGTGVSDGYTF
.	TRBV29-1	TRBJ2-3	CSVDDGATDTQYF